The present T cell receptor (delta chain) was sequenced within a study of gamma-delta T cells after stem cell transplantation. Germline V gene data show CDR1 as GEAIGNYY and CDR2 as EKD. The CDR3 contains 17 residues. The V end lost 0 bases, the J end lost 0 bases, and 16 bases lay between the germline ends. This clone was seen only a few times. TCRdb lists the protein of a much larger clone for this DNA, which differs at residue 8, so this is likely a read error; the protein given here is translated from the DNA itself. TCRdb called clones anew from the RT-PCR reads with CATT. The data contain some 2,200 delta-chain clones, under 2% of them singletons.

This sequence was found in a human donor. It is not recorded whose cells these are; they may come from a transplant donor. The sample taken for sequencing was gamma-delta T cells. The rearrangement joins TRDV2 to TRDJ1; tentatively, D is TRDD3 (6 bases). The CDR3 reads CACDTVGMLHHTDKLIF. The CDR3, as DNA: TGTGCCTGTGACACCGTGGGGATGCTACACCACACCGATAAACTCATCTTT.